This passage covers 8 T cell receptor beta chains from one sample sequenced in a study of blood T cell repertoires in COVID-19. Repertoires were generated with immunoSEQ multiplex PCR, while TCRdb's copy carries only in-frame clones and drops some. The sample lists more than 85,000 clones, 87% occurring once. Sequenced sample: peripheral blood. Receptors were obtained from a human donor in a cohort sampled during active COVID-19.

CDR3: CASSLRGIYGYTF. The CDR3, as DNA: TGTGCCAGCAGTTTACGGGGAATCTATGGCTACACCTTC. The genes are TRBV12-3 or TRBV12-4 and TRBJ1-2; unclear D gene. The ends were cut back, 2 bases at V and 4 bases at J, with 8 bases in the middle. The CDR3 spans 13 residues.

Here the CDR3 reads CASGLRLAGSYEQYF. CDR3 nucleotide sequence: TGTGCTAGTGGTTTGCGACTAGCGGGGTCCTACGAGCAGTACTTC. The chain couples TRBV12-5 to TRBJ2-7, with TRBD2 identical over 11 bases. The CDR3 is 15 residues long. The germline CDR1 and CDR2 sequences are LGHNT and FRNRAP. Unmatched junction bases numbered 1, after V lost 2 bases and J lost 1 base.

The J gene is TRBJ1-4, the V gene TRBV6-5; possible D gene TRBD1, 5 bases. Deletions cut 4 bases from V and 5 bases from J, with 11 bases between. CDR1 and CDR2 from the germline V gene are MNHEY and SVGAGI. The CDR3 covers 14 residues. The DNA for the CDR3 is TGTGCCAGCAGTTCACGGGGGAGCAATGAAAAACTGTTTTTT. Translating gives CASSSRGSNEKLFF.

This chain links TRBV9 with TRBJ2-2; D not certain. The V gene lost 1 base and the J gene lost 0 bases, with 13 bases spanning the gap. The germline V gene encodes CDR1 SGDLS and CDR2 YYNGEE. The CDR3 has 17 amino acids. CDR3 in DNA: TGTGCCAGCAGCGTAAATGAGTGGGCACCGAACACCGGGGAGCTGTTTTTT. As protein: CASSVNEWAPNTGELFF. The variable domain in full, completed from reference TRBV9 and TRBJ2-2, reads DSGVTQTPKHLITATGQRVTLRCSPRSGDLSVYWYQQSLDQGLQFLIQYYNGEERAKGNILERFSAQQFPDLHSELNLSSLELGDSALYFCASSVNEWAPNTGELFFGEGSRLTVL.

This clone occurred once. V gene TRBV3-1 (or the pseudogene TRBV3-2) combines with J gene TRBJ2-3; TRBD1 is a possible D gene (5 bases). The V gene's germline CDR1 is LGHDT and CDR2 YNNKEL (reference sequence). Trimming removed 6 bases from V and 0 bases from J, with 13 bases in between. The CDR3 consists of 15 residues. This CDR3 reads CASRETVTSTDTQYF. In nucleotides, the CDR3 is TGTGCCAGCAGAGAGACAGTGACTAGCACAGATACGCAGTATTTT.

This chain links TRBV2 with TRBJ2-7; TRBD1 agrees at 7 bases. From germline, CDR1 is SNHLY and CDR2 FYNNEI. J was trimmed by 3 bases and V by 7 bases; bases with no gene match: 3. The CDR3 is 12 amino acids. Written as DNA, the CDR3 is TGTGCCAGCAACCGACAGGGCTACGAGCAGTACTTC. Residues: CASNRQGYEQYF.

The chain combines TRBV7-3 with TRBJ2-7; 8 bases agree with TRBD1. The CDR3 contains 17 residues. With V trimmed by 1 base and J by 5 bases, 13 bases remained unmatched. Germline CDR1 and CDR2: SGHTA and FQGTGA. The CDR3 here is CASSLRGPTGEGDEQYF. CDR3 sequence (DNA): TGTGCCAGCAGCTTAAGGGGACCGACAGGGGAAGGGGACGAGCAGTACTTC.

CDR3 amino acids: CASSLGQGGSYNSPLHF. The DNA of the CDR3 is TGTGCCAGCAGCTTAGGACAGGGGGGGTCCTATAATTCACCCCTCCACTTT. V is TRBV7-9 and J is TRBJ1-6; 9 nucleotides align to TRBD1. The CDR3 runs to 17 residues. CDR1 and CDR2 (germline): SEHNR, FQNEAQ (reference sequence). V lost 1 base and J lost 1; bases outside the gene matches: 2.